Listed below are T cell receptor beta chains from one sample, sequenced in a study of blood T cell repertoires in COVID-19. Sequenced by immunoSEQ multiplex PCR; TCRdb stores in-frame clones only, minus some. The sample holds 150,000 to 200,000 clones, more than 65% seen once. The sample was peripheral blood. Every receptor here comes from a human donor with acute or convalescent COVID-19. The donor label of this sample is uncertain. Both conserved end residues are part of each CDR3. Each record gives: D gene, clone size, J gene, V gene, CDR3 DNA, CDR3 protein. A D gene is named only where the DNA matches it firmly. Size tells how often a clone was seen (once, few, many) or the class of an expanded clone, and some rows leave it out.

NA NA TRBJ1-5 TRBV6-5 TGTGCCAGTTCCGGACGGGACAATCAGCCCCAGCATTTT CASSGRDNQPQHF
NA NA TRBJ1-4 TRBV28 TGTGCCAGCACCCTCGGCTGGCAGCGCGATGAAAAACTGTTTTTT CASTLGWQRDEKLFF
TRBD1 NA TRBJ1-1 TRBV5-4 TGTGCCAGCAGCCCCTACGGGACAGCCTTTGGAACTTTCTTT CASSPYGTAFGTFF
NA NA TRBJ1-4 TRBV5-1 TGCGCCAGCAGCTTGGCGGGACAAAGTGAAAAACTGTTTTTT CASSLAGQSEKLFF
TRBD1 NA TRBJ2-4 TRBV5-1 TGCGCCAGCAGCTCCCCGGGACAGGGGGGAGACATTCAGTACTTC CASSSPGQGGDIQYF
NA few TRBJ1-5 TRBV7-9 TGTGCCAGCAGCTTAGGCAGTCAGCCCCAGCATTTT CASSLGSQPQHF
TRBD1 NA TRBJ2-7 TRBV7-2 TGTGCCAGCAGCGCAGGGGGCGAGCAGTACTTC CASSAGGEQYF
NA NA TRBJ2-2 TRBV28 TGTGCCAGCAGTTTACGGACAGCCTACAGTTCCGGGGAGCTGTTTTTT CASSLRTAYSSGELFF
NA NA TRBJ1-4 TRBV30 TGTGCCTGGGTAAAGGGACTGAGCCCGAAACTGTTTTTT CAWVKGLSPKLFF
NA NA TRBJ2-7 TRBV2 TGTGCCAGCATCCCGGGTGTGGGCAGGGGGGACTACGAGCAGTACTTC CASIPGVGRGDYEQYF
TRBD2 NA TRBJ2-7 TRBV14 TGTGCCAGCAGCCAAGCTAGCGGGGCCTCCTACGAGCAGTACTTC CASSQASGASYEQYF
NA NA TRBJ1-1 TRBV6-5 TGTGCCAGCAGTAGTCAGAAGAACACTGAAGCTTTCTTT CASSSQKNTEAFF
NA NA TRBJ2-7 TRBV7-9 TGTGCCAGCAGCTCTTTCGACCTAGGCGTCTACGAGCAGTACTTC CASSSFDLGVYEQYF
TRBD1 once TRBJ1-3 TRBV19 TGTGCCAGTAGTGCACCCCGGGACAGGACTGGAAACACCATATATTTT CASSAPRDRTGNTIYF
NA NA TRBJ2-2 TRBV19 TGTGCCAGTAGTATGGGGTATGGAGGCACCGGGGAGCTGTTTTTT CASSMGYGGTGELFF
NA few TRBJ1-2 TRBV6-5 TGTGCCAGCAGTAAACAGGGAACTGCCGGCTACACCTTC CASSKQGTAGYTF
NA few TRBJ2-2 TRBV3-1/TRBV3-2 TGTGCCAGCAGCCAAGATGGGAGGACCGGGGAGCTGTTTTTT CASSQDGRTGELFF
NA NA TRBJ1-5 TRBV28 TGTGCCAGCAGTTTAGGGGCAGGGGCCCAGGTTCCCCAGCATTTT CASSLGAGAQVPQHF
NA NA TRBJ2-5 TRBV5-1 TGCGCCAGCAGCTCCGGCCAAGAGACCCAGTACTTC CASSSGQETQYF
NA NA TRBJ1-6 TRBV7-9 TGTGCCAGCAGCTTAGTCGCAGGGAATTCACCCCTCCACTTT CASSLVAGNSPLHF
NA few TRBJ1-1 TRBV2 TGTGCCAGCAGGCCTTACTCCAGGGAGAACACTGAAGCTTTCTTT CASRPYSRENTEAFF
TRBD2 NA TRBJ2-1 TRBV30 TGTGCCTGGAGGACTAGCGGGACCAATGAGCAGTTCTTC CAWRTSGTNEQFF
TRBD2 NA TRBJ2-5 TRBV5-5 TGTGCCAGCAGCTTGGGTATAGCGGGGGGTCAAGAGACCCAGTACTTC CASSLGIAGGQETQYF
NA NA TRBJ2-1 TRBV5-1 TGCGCCAGCAGCCGTAACAATGAGCAGTTCTTC CASSRNNEQFF
TRBD2 NA TRBJ2-1 TRBV6-4 TGTGCCAGCAGTGACCAGCGGGGTGAGCAGTTCTTC CASSDQRGEQFF
TRBD2 NA TRBJ2-1 TRBV9 TGTGCCAGCAGCGCACGACTAGCGGGAGGGCCCAGTGAGCAGTTCTTC CASSARLAGGPSEQFF
TRBD1 NA TRBJ1-1 TRBV25-1 TGTGCCAGCAGTGAAGGTTGGGCAGGGGGCGATGCTGAAGCTTTCTTT CASSEGWAGGDAEAFF
NA NA TRBJ1-2 TRBV6-1 TGTGCCAGCAGTGAAACAGGGATTTATGGCTACACCTTC CASSETGIYGYTF
TRBD1 NA TRBJ2-2 TRBV6-6 TGTGCCAGTGGGGACAGGGTAGGCACCGGGGAGCTGTTTTTT CASGDRVGTGELFF
TRBD1 NA TRBJ1-5 TRBV28 TGTGCCAGCAGTCCCCTTGGGGACAGTTTCAATCAGCCCCAGCATTTT CASSPLGDSFNQPQHF
TRBD2 NA TRBJ2-7 TRBV11-2 TGTGCCAGCAGTCCTGTAAGACTCAGCGGGAGTGGGTACGAGCAGTACTTC CASSPVRLSGSGYEQYF
NA NA TRBJ1-4 TRBV4-2 TGTGCCAGCAGCCAAGATATGAGGGAAAAACTGTTTTTT CASSQDMREKLFF
NA NA TRBJ1-2 TRBV3-1/TRBV3-2 TGTGCCAGCACCCAAGAAGGGGCGGATGGGGGCTACACCTTC CASTQEGADGGYTF
TRBD2 NA TRBJ2-5 TRBV11-3 TGTGCCAGCAGCTTAGGCGCTCGTAGCGGGAGGGGTGAGACCCAGTACTTC CASSLGARSGRGETQYF
NA NA TRBJ1-1 TRBV10-3 TGTGCCACCCGGGAGCGGGTATCGGGCACTGAAGCTTTCTTT CATRERVSGTEAFF
TRBD1 NA TRBJ1-1 TRBV27 TGTGCCAGCAGTTTAAAAGGGACAGGCTGGAACACTGAAGCTTTCTTT CASSLKGTGWNTEAFF
TRBD1 NA TRBJ1-2 TRBV9 TGTGCCAGCAGCCCAACGACAGGGTTAACTGGCTACACCTTC CASSPTTGLTGYTF
TRBD2 once TRBJ2-2 TRBV11-2 TGTGCCAGCAGCCCCGCCCGGGGGGAAACCGGGGAGCTGTTTTTT CASSPARGETGELFF